This T cell receptor beta chain stems from a study of resident and recirculating memory T cells in vitiligo. Germline V gene lookup returns CDR1 MNHNY and CDR2 SVGAGI (reference sequence). Trimming removed 0 bases at V and 7 bases at J, with 7 bases between. The CDR3 totals 13 residues. With regard to this clone: Antigen: not known.

Produced via immunoSEQ multiplex PCR; TCRdb's table is partial and in-frame only. The data contain 70,000 to 85,000 clones, roughly 90% of them singletons. The study, taken as a whole, reports: Sequences differed between biopsy sites and patients, suggesting private specificity. No single dominant TCR clone appeared; lesion clonality varied.

The receptor was derived from a male donor with vitiligo. This chain joins TRBV6-6 and TRBJ1-5; D remains unclear. The sample consisted of blood. DNA of the CDR3: TGTGCCAGCAGTTACTCGATGCGGCAGCCCCAGCATTTT. This gives the protein CASSYSMRQPQHF.